The 6 T cell receptor beta chains below were found in one sample sequenced in a study of cytomegalovirus exposure and HLA in healthy donors. PCR used 60 Vbeta primers and 13 Jbeta primers. Generated by immunoSEQ multiplex PCR, the TCRdb table keeps only in-frame clones and is missing some. The sample holds over 85,000 clones, around 80% seen once. The sample comprised PBMCs. Every receptor here comes from a man aged 25 to 45 in good health and CMV-seronegative.

The rearrangement links TRBV29-1 to TRBJ2-7; weak D call: TRBD1 (5 bases). This CDR3 spans 11 amino acids. From germline, CDR1 is SQVTM and CDR2 ANQGSEA. Trimming stripped 2 bases from V and 4 bases from J, with 6 bases between. The CDR3, as DNA: TGCAGCGTTGAACGACAGTACGAGCAGTACTTC. It specifies CSVERQYEQYF.

Here the CDR3 reads CASSAGPEEGYTF. CDR3 coding DNA: TGTGCCAGCAGCGCGGGACCGGAAGAGGGCTACACCTTC. V is TRBV7-3 and J is TRBJ1-2; TRBD1 might be the D (5 bases). Per the germline V gene, CDR1 is SGHTA and CDR2 is FQGTGA. This CDR3 has 13 amino acids. With 5 bases removed from V and 8 bases from J, the gap between germline ends came to 15 bases.

The J gene is TRBJ2-3, the V gene TRBV4-3; the D gene is possibly TRBD2 (5 bases). Deletions cut 1 base from V and 1 base from J, with 12 bases between. CDR1 LGHNA and CDR2 YSLEER come from the germline V gene. CDR3 size: 16 residues. The CDR3 reads CASSQGRARGTDTQYF. DNA of the CDR3: TGCGCCAGCAGCCAAGGTAGAGCGCGGGGCACAGATACGCAGTATTTT.

The chain recombines TRBV9 with TRBJ2-7; D might be TRBD1 (6 bases). The CDR3 contains 15 residues. The germline gives CDR1 SGDLS, CDR2 YYNGEE. The V gene lost 0 bases and the J gene lost 0 bases, with 10 bases spanning the gap. The CDR3 region is CASSVEGDTSYEQYF. DNA of the CDR3: TGTGCCAGCAGCGTAGAGGGGGACACCTCCTACGAGCAGTACTTC.

This sequence joins TRBV7-7 and TRBJ2-2, with 9 nucleotides matching TRBD2. Germline V gene lookup returns CDR1 SSHAT and CDR2 FNYEAQ (reference sequence). The CDR3 extends over 14 amino acids. Losses at the gene ends were 9 bases for V and 5 bases for J; bases not matched to a gene: 7. The CDR3 spells CARSSGITTGELFF. The CDR3 DNA reads as TGTGCCAGATCTAGCGGGATTACAACCGGGGAGCTGTTTTTT.

The rearrangement links TRBV5-1 to TRBJ1-2, with a tentative D call TRBD1 (5 bases). The CDR3 sequence is 16 residues long. The V gene lost 2 bases and the J gene lost 2 bases, with 16 bases spanning the gap. CDR1 is SGHRS, CDR2 YFSETQ, per germline. CDR3 bases: TGCGCCAGCAGCTTCGGTACAGGAAACCCAAACTATGGCTACACCTTC. This gives the protein CASSFGTGNPNYGYTF.